One and the same sample provided the 2 T cell receptor beta chains below, sequenced in a study of CD8+CD57+ T cells in acquired aplastic anemia. TCR beta VDJ and CDR3 were profiled, and genomic DNA was the template. TCRdb re-called the reads through MiXCR, storing one row per CDR3 protein. The sample lists more than 150,000 distinct CDR3 sequences; just under 50% were seen once. Sequenced patients had shown CD8+CD57+ cell expansion by flow cytometry. Sequenced sample: sorted CD4+, CD8+, or CD8+CD57+ T cells (not recorded which) from PBMCs. The receptors originated from a human donor with aplastic anemia.

This chain uses TRBV12-3 or TRBV12-4 with TRBJ1-1; the D gene is possibly TRBD1 (6 bases). The CDR3 is 14 residues long. Trimming removed 5 bases from V and 6 bases from J, with 16 bases in between. Here the CDR3 DNA reads TGTGCCAGCAGTCACGGGGGGGCTGGCGCTGAAGCTTTCTTT. It translates to CASSHGGAGAEAFF.

The gene calls are TRBV2 and TRBJ2-5; 9 positions match TRBD1. J gave up 0 bases and V 6 bases, and 5 bases lay outside the gene matches. CDR1 SNHLY and CDR2 FYNNEI come from the germline V gene. There are 15 residues in the CDR3. DNA for the CDR3: TGTGCCAGCAGGGTACAGGGGGCTTACCAAGAGACCCAGTACTTC. It specifies CASRVQGAYQETQYF. The variable domain in full, completed from reference TRBV2 and TRBJ2-5, reads EPEVTQTPSHQVTQMGQEVILRCVPISNHLYFYWYRQILGQKVEFLVSFYNNEISEKSEIFDDQFSVERPDGSNFTLKIRSTKLEDSAMYFCASRVQGAYQETQYFGPGTRLLVL.